This T cell receptor (beta chain) stems from a study of cytomegalovirus exposure and HLA in healthy donors. General study results and limits: The authors listed around 150 TCR beta chains as cytomegalovirus-associated.

Germline V CDR1 and CDR2: SGDLS, YYNGEE. The V and J ends lost 3 bases and 2 bases, in that order; junction bases with no gene match: 5. This CDR3 is built from 14 residues. With 60 Vbeta and 13 Jbeta primers, the PCR was carried out. Clones were sequenced by immunoSEQ multiplex PCR, and TCRdb holds only the in-frame ones, with some missing. Its table records 150,000 or so clones. Notes on this clone: What it recognizes is unknown.

The genes are TRBV9 and TRBJ2-7; 7 nucleotides align to TRBD1. This receptor was taken from a woman aged 40 to 49 in good health and CMV-seropositive. Specimen: PBMCs. CDR3 in amino acids: CASSARDSTYEQYF. The CDR3 DNA reads TGTGCCAGCAGCGCACGGGACAGCACCTACGAGCAGTACTTC. The full variable domain, completed using reference TRBV9 and TRBJ2-7, is DSGVTQTPKHLITATGQRVTLRCSPRSGDLSVYWYQQSLDQGLQFLIQYYNGEERAKGNILERFSAQQFPDLHSELNLSSLELGDSALYFCASSARDSTYEQYFGPGTRLTVT.